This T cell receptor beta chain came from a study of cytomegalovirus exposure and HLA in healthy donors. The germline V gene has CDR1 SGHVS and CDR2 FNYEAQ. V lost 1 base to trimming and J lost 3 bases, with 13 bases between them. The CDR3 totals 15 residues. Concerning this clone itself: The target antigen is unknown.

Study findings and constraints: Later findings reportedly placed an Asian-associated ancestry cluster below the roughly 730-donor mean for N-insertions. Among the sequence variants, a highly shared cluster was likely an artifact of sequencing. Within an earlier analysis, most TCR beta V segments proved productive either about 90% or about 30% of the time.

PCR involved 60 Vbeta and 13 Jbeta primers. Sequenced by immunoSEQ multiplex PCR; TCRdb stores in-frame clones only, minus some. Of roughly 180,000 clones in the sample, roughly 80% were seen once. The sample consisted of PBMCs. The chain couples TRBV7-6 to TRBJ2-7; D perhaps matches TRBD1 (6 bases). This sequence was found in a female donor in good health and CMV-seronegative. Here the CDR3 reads CASSLETGYSYEQYF. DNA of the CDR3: TGTGCCAGCAGCTTAGAAACAGGGTACAGCTACGAGCAGTACTTC.